These 7 T cell receptor beta chains share one sample of origin, sequenced in a study of STAT5B mutations in CD4+ large granular lymphocyte leukemia. The table came from immunoSEQ multiplex PCR; TCRdb's copy has only in-frame clones and leaves some out. The sample contains tens of thousands of clones, roughly 84% of which appear only once. The source material was CD4+ T cells from blood buffy coats. The source of these receptors is a human donor in good health.

A remark on this clone: Sequence at one end of the junction differs from germline and may be a read error. V gene TRBV6-5 combines with J gene TRBJ2-2, with D perhaps being TRBD1 or TRBD2 (5 bases each). This CDR3 contains 15 residues. Germline V gene lookup returns CDR1 MNHEY and CDR2 SVGAGI. In DNA, the CDR3 is TGTGCCAGCAGTCCGGAAAGGGGTATGGGCCGGGGAGCTGTTTTT. It specifies CASSPERGMGRGAVF.

In DNA form, the CDR3 reads TGTGCCAGCAGGAGTTCGGACAGGAAGGTCTCCCTCCACTTT. This encodes CASRSSDRKVSLHF. The J gene is TRBJ1-6, the V gene TRBV6-5; 7 nucleotides agree with TRBD1. The CDR3 totals 14 residues. Germline CDR1 reads MNHEY; CDR2 reads SVGAGI. V lost 6 bases, J lost 14 bases, and 13 bases stayed unmatched.

The rearrangement uses TRBV6-6 and TRBJ2-3; D not certain. Trimming pared 2 bases from V and 3 bases from J, leaving 9 bases between. Per the germline V gene, CDR1 is MNHNY and CDR2 is SVGAGI (reference sequence). This CDR3 comprises 14 residues. This CDR3 is CASSYPGATDTQYF. The CDR3 DNA reads TGTGCCAGCAGTTACCCCGGAGCAACAGATACGCAGTATTTT.

The chain is built from TRBV6-1 and TRBJ2-7; no firm D call. Between the trimmed V and J ends, which lost 7 bases and 3 bases, there was a span of 7 bases. The CDR3 consists of 11 residues. The germline gives CDR1 MNHNS, CDR2 SASEGT. In DNA form, the CDR3 reads TGTGCCAGCACGTCCTTCTACGAGCAGTACTTC. It specifies CASTSFYEQYF.

The sample holds a few counts of this clone. Germline is not matched at one junction end, which may reflect a read error. V gene TRBV9 combines with J gene TRBJ2-3; D remains unclear. This CDR3 has 16 residues. CDR1 SGDLS and CDR2 YYNGEE come from the germline V gene. The CDR3 coding sequence is TGTGCCAGCAGTCCTACCGGTTCGTCAAGCAGAGATACGCAGTATTTT. As protein: CASSPTGSSSRDTQYF.

The chain carries TRBV9 and TRBJ2-5; no clear D. The CDR3 extends over 15 amino acids. The V gene's germline CDR1 is SGDLS and CDR2 YYNGEE. V was shortened by 0 bases and J by 4 bases, with 13 bases between the two germline ends. CDR3: CASSVGSMEIETQYF. CDR3 nucleotide sequence: TGTGCCAGCAGCGTAGGTAGTATGGAGATAGAGACCCAGTACTTC.

The chain links TRBV6-6 to TRBJ2-5; the D gene is possibly TRBD1 (5 bases). V shed 8 bases and J shed 5 bases, with 15 bases lying between them. The CDR3 consists of 13 residues. Germline values: CDR1 MNHNY, CDR2 SVGAGI (reference sequence). CDR3 DNA sequence: TGTGCCAGCCTGGTCTCCGCAGGGGAGACCCAGTACTTC. This translates into CASLVSAGETQYF.